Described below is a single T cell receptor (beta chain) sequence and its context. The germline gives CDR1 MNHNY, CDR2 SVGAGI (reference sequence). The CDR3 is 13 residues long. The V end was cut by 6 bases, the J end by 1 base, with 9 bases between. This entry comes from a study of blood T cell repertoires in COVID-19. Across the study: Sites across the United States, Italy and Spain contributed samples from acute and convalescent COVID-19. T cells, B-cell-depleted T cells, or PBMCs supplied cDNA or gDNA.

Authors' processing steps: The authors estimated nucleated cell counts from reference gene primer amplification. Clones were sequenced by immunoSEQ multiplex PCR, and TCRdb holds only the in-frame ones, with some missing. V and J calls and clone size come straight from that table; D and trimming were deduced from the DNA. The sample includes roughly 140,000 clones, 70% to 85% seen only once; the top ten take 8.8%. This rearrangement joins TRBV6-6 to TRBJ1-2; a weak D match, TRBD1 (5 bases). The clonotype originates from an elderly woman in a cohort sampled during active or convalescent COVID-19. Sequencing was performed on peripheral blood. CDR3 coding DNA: TGTGCCAGCAGGGTAGGGGATAACTATGGCTACACCTTC. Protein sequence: CASRVGDNYGYTF.